This is a list of T cell receptor beta chains from one sample in a study of T cell changes during pregnancy in multiple sclerosis. Sequencing was performed with immunoSEQ multiplex PCR; in TCRdb, only in-frame clones are kept and a portion is missing. The top ten clones hold 5.3% of a sample with some 20,000 clones, about 87% of them seen once. The specimen comprised CD8+ T cells from peripheral blood mononuclear cells, sampled in the second trimester of pregnancy. Receptors originate from a female donor in good health, enrolled as a control in a pregnancy study. Each CDR3 is given with its conserved first and last residue. A D gene is named only where the DNA matches it firmly. Size tells how often a clone was seen (once, few, many) or the class of an expanded clone, and some rows leave it out.

len,v_gene,d_gene,abundance,j_gene,CDR3nt,CDR3aa
12,TRBV7-9,.,few,TRBJ2-7,TGTGCCAGCAGCCATTTAGGGGACGAGCAGTACTTC,CASSHLGDEQYF
13,TRBV2,TRBD2,.,TRBJ2-2,TGTGCCAGCAGGGAGCGGGGGGGCGCGGAGCTGTTTTTT,CASRERGGAELFF
14,TRBV11-2,TRBD2,.,TRBJ2-7,TGTGCCAGCAGCTTAGCGGGGGGTTCCTACGAGCAGTACTTC,CASSLAGGSYEQYF
12,TRBV18,.,.,TRBJ2-1,TGTGCCAGCTCACTTCGGAGCAATGAGCAGTTCTTC,CASSLRSNEQFF
15,TRBV9,.,.,TRBJ2-2,TGTGCCAGCAGCGTTGGGCAGGGTAACACCGGGGAGCTGTTTTTT,CASSVGQGNTGELFF
14,TRBV5-6,.,.,TRBJ2-1,TGTGCCAGCAGCGTTGGGCGGGCCTACAATGAGCAGTTCTTC,CASSVGRAYNEQFF
14,TRBV9,TRBD2,.,TRBJ2-3,TGTGCCAGCACCACTAGCGGGAGTTTAGATACGCAGTATTTT,CASTTSGSLDTQYF
14,TRBV11-2,.,.,TRBJ2-2,TGTGCCAGCAGCTTAGGGCGGAATACCGGGGAGCTGTTTTTT,CASSLGRNTGELFF
14,TRBV5-1,TRBD1,.,TRBJ1-2,TGCGCCAGCAGCTCAGGGACAGGGATCTATGGCTACACCTTC,CASSSGTGIYGYTF
15,TRBV6-4,TRBD2,.,TRBJ2-2,TGTGCCAGCAGTGTAGCGGGAGGGAACACCGGGGAGCTGTTTTTT,CASSVAGGNTGELFF
14,TRBV6-1,TRBD1,.,TRBJ2-7,TGTGCTGTCGAGGAGGACAGGGGTGTCTACGAGCAGTACTTC,CAVEEDRGVYEQYF
17,TRBV4-1,TRBD2,once,TRBJ2-1,TGCGCCAGCAGCCGGCAAGCTAGCGGGAGGGCCATTAGTGAGCAGTTCTTC,CASSRQASGRAISEQFF
15,TRBV19,.,.,TRBJ2-3,TGTGCCAGTAGTATCGTAGAGGGTATCACAGATACGCAGTATTTT,CASSIVEGITDTQYF
14,TRBV27,TRBD1,.,TRBJ1-4,TGTGCCAGCAGTCCGGGACAGGCGAATGAAAAACTGTTTTTT,CASSPGQANEKLFF
14,TRBV7-9,TRBD2,.,TRBJ2-7,TGTGCCAGCACCAGCGGGAGGGCCCTATACGAGCAGTACTTC,CASTSGRALYEQYF
22,TRBV4-1,TRBD1,.,TRBJ2-1,TGCGCCAGCAGCCAGCCACCCCCCCGGGACAGGGCCACCCAAGCCTCCTACAATGAGCAGTTCTTC,CASSQPPPRDRATQASYNEQFF
15,TRBV10-3,TRBD2,.,TRBJ2-1,TGTGCCATCAGTGAGCCTAGCGGGGGGGTAGGGGAGCAGTTCTTC,CAISEPSGGVGEQFF
15,TRBV25-1,.,.,TRBJ2-7,TGTGCCAGCAGTGCAATCGGGACTCTGGGTAACGAGCAGTACTTC,CASSAIGTLGNEQYF
13,TRBV2,TRBD1,.,TRBJ2-7,TGTGCCAGCAGTGGACAGGGGGCCTACGAGCAGTACTTC,CASSGQGAYEQYF
15,TRBV6-4,TRBD1,.,TRBJ2-3,TGTGCCAGCAGTGATGGGACAGGGGGCACAGATACGCAGTATTTT,CASSDGTGGTDTQYF
14,TRBV28,TRBD2,.,TRBJ2-5,TGTGCCAGCAGTTTAAGCGGGAGGACGGAGACCCAGTACTTC,CASSLSGRTETQYF
13,TRBV28,TRBD1,.,TRBJ1-2,TGTGCCAGCAGCACAGGGGGCACTTATGGCTACACCTTC,CASSTGGTYGYTF
16,TRBV21-1,.,once,TRBJ1-4,TGTGCCAGCAGCAAATTCCCTCTGGGACTCAGGGAAAAACTGTTTTTT,CASSKFPLGLREKLFF
16,TRBV10-3,TRBD1,.,TRBJ2-1,TGTGCCATCAGTGCCCGACAGGGGGCCAAGAACAATGAGCAGTTCTTC,CAISARQGAKNNEQFF
12,TRBV28,.,.,TRBJ1-1,TGTGCCAGCAGCGAACAGGACACTGAAGCTTTCTTT,CASSEQDTEAFF
19,TRBV7-6,TRBD1,once,TRBJ2-1,TGTGCCAGCAGCCCCACAAATCTCCGGACAGGTGGACCCTACAATGAGCAGTTCTTC,CASSPTNLRTGGPYNEQFF
15,TRBV7-6,TRBD2,.,TRBJ2-7,TGTGCCAGCAGCGGGGGGGTAGCGTCTGACTTGGAGCAGTACTTC,CASSGGVASDLEQYF
15,TRBV7-9,.,.,TRBJ2-2,TGTGCCAGCAGCTTATACAGGGCCAACACCGGGGAGCTGTTTTTT,CASSLYRANTGELFF
17,TRBV25-1,TRBD1,.,TRBJ2-2,TGTGCCAGCAGTGAAAGAGGAGGACAGGTGAACACCGGGGAGCTGTTTTTT,CASSERGGQVNTGELFF
15,TRBV5-1,TRBD1,once,TRBJ2-5,TGCGCCAGCAGCCCCGGGACAGGGGATTTGGAGACCCAGTACTTC,CASSPGTGDLETQYF
11,TRBV10-3,.,.,TRBJ1-1,TGTGCCATCAGTGAGGGCAGGGCGGCTTTCTTT,CAISEGRAAFF
18,TRBV7-6,TRBD1,.,TRBJ1-1,TGTGCCAGCAGCTTTGGCCCTCGACAGGGGTCCATGAACACTGAAGCTTTCTTT,CASSFGPRQGSMNTEAFF
16,TRBV27,.,.,TRBJ2-1,TGTGCCAGCAGTTTATCGGCTAGGAGCTCCTACAATGAGCAGTTCTTC,CASSLSARSSYNEQFF
15,TRBV5-1,.,once,TRBJ2-1,TGCGCCAGCAGCTTGCACCTTAGCTCCTACAATGAGCAGTTCTTC,CASSLHLSSYNEQFF
14,TRBV6-5,TRBD1,.,TRBJ2-1,TGTGCCAGCAGTTACGAGGACAGGGATAATGAGCAGTTCTTC,CASSYEDRDNEQFF
16,TRBV4-1,TRBD1,.,TRBJ2-1,TGCGCCAGCAGCCAAGTAAACAGGGGGTTTCGCAATGAGCAGTTCTTC,CASSQVNRGFRNEQFF
12,TRBV27,TRBD1,.,TRBJ1-2,TGTGCCACCCGACAGGGGGGAGTTGGCTACACCTTC,CATRQGGVGYTF
12,TRBV30,.,.,TRBJ2-7,TGTGCCTGGAGTTTAGCGTACTACGAGCAGTACTTC,CAWSLAYYEQYF
14,TRBV5-1,.,.,TRBJ1-5,TGCGCCAGCAGCTTCGAAGGAGGCAATCAGCCCCAGCATTTT,CASSFEGGNQPQHF
14,TRBV28,.,.,TRBJ2-1,TGTGCCAGCACCGTAGCCCTAGAGGCAAATGAGCAGTTCTTC,CASTVALEANEQFF
14,TRBV4-3,.,medium-sized,TRBJ2-7,TGCGCCAGCAGCCAAGAACCGGTAATCCACGAGCAGTACTTC,CASSQEPVIHEQYF
14,TRBV11-2,.,.,TRBJ1-2,TGTGCCAGCAGCTTAGTTGGGGCAGGGGAAGGCTACACCTTC,CASSLVGAGEGYTF
14,TRBV18,TRBD1,.,TRBJ1-5,TGTGCCAGCGGGACAGAGTATAGCAATCAGCCCCAGCATTTT,CASGTEYSNQPQHF
13,TRBV25-1,.,.,TRBJ1-1,TGTGCCAGCACCCGAGCGGGAGATATTGAAGCTTTCTTT,CASTRAGDIEAFF
16,TRBV7-9,TRBD1,.,TRBJ1-1,TGTGCCAGCAGCCTGCTGAGGGGGCACGGAGACACTGAAGCTTTCTTT,CASSLLRGHGDTEAFF
13,TRBV5-5,.,.,TRBJ2-7,TGTGCCAGCAGCTGGACTTATACCTACGAGCAGTACTTC,CASSWTYTYEQYF
14,TRBV30,TRBD2,medium-sized,TRBJ2-2,TGTGCCTGGAGCGAACGGGAGGAAGGCGGGGAGCTGTTTTTT,CAWSEREEGGELFF
15,TRBV27,TRBD1,once,TRBJ2-7,TGTGCCAGCAGTTTTCTGGGACAGGGGGCCTACGAGCAGTACTTC,CASSFLGQGAYEQYF
12,TRBV4-2,.,.,TRBJ2-1,TGTGCCAGCAGCCAATCTGACAATGAGCAGTTCTTC,CASSQSDNEQFF
13,TRBV9,.,.,TRBJ1-1,TGTGCCAGCAGCTCCGGTCTTAACACTGAAGCTTTCTTT,CASSSGLNTEAFF
13,TRBV27,.,.,TRBJ2-1,TGTGCCAGCAGTTTAGAGAAACCCAATGAGCAGTTCTTC,CASSLEKPNEQFF
14,TRBV5-4,TRBD2,.,TRBJ2-7,TGTGCCAGCAGTTCCGGACTAGGTATAAGGGAGCAGTACTTC,CASSSGLGIREQYF